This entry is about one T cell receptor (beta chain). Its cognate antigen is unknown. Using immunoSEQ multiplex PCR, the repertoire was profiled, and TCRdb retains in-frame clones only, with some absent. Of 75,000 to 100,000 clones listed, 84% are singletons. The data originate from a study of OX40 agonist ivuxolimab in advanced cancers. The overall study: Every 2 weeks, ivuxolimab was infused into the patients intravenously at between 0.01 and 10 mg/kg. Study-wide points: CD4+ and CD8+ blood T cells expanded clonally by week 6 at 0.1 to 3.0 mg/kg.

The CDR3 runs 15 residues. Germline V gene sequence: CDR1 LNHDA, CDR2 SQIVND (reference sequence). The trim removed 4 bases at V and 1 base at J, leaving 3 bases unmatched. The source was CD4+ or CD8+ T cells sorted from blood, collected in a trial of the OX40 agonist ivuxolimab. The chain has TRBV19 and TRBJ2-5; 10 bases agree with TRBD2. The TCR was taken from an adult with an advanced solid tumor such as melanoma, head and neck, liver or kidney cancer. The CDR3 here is CASSKKREGQETQYF. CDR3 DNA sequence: TGTGCCAGTAGTAAAAAGCGGGAGGGCCAAGAGACCCAGTACTTC.